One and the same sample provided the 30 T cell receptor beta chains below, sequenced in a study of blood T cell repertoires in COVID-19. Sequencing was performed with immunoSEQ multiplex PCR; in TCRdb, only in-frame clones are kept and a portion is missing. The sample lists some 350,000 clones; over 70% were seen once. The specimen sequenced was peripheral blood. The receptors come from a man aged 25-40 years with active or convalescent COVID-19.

The CDR3 spells CASSQEKGTSGANTQYF. The CDR3 nucleotides read TGCGCCAGCAGCCAGGAAAAAGGGACTAGCGGGGCAAATACGCAGTATTTT. The chain recombines TRBV4-1 with TRBJ2-3; TRBD2 matches at 13 bases. The CDR3 extends over 17 amino acids. The V segment lost 3 bases and the J segment 7 bases; nucleotides outside the gene matches: 10. Germline V CDR1 and CDR2: MGHRA, YSYEKL.

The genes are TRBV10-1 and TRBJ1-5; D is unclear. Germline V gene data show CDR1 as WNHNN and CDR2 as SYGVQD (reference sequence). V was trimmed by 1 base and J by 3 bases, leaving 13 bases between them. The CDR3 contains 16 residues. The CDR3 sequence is CASSEWQATDNQPQHF. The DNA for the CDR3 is TGCGCCAGCAGTGAGTGGCAGGCAACTGACAATCAGCCCCAGCATTTT.

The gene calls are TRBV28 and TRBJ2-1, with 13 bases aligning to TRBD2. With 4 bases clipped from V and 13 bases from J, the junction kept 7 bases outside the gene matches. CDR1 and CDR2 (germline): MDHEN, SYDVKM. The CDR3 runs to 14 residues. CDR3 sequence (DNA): TGTGCCAGCAGTTACGGGACTAGCGGGATGGACCAGTTCTTC. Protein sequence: CASSYGTSGMDQFF.

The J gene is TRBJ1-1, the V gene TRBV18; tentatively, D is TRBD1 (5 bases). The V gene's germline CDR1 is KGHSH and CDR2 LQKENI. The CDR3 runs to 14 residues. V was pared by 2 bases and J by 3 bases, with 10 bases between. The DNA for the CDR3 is TGTGCCAGCTCACCAGTTGCGGGGGACACTGAAGCTTTCTTT. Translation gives CASSPVAGDTEAFF.

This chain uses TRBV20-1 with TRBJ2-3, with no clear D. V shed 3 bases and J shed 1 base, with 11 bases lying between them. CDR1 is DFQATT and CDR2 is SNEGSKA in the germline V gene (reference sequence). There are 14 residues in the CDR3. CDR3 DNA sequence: TGCAGTGCTAGTGGCGGCTCTGGCACAGATACGCAGTATTTT. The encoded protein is CSASGGSGTDTQYF.

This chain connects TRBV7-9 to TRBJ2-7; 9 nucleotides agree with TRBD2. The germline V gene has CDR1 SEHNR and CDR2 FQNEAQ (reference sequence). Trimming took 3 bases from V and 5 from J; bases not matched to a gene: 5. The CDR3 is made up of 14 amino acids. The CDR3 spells CASSLAGGQDEQYF. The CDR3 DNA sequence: TGTGCCAGCAGCTTGGCGGGAGGGCAGGACGAGCAGTACTTC.

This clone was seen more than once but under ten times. The CDR3 loop is CASSLLRAPGELFF. In DNA, the CDR3 is TGCGCCAGCAGCCTCCTGAGAGCCCCCGGGGAGCTGTTTTTT. The chain recombines TRBV4-1 with TRBJ2-2; D unclear. CDR3 length: 14 amino acids. V lost 4 bases, J lost 6 bases, and 12 bases lay in between. Germline CDR1 reads MGHRA; CDR2 reads YSYEKL.

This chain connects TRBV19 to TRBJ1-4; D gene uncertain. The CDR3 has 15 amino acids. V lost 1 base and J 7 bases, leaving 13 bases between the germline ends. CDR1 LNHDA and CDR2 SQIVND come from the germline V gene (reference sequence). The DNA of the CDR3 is TGTGCCAGTAGTATAGGCACGGGGAATGCTGAAAAACTGTTTTTT. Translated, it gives CASSIGTGNAEKLFF.

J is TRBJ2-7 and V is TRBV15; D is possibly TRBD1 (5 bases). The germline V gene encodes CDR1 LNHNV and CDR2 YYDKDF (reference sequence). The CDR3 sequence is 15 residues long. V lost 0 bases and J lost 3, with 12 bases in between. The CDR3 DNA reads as TGTGCCACCAGCAGAGATGCCGGACATATCTACGAGCAGTACTTC. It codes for CATSRDAGHIYEQYF.

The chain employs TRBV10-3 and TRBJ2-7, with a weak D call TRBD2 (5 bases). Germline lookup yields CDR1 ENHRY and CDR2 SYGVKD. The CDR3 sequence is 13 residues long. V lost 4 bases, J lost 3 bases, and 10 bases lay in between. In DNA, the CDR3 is TGTGCCATCAGTGTCGGGGTCCTCTACGAGCAGTACTTC. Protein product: CAISVGVLYEQYF.

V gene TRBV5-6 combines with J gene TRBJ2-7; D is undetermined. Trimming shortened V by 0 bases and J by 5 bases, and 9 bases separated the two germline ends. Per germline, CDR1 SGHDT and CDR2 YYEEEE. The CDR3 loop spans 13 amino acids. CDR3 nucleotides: TGTGCCAGCAGCTTGGTTTTAACTCACGAGCAGTACTTC. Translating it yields CASSLVLTHEQYF.

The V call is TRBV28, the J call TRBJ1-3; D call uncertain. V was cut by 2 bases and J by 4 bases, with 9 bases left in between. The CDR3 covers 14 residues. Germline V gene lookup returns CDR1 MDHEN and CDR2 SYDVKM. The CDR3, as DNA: TGTGCCAGCAGTTTAGGCAGGATAGGAAACACCATATATTTT. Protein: CASSLGRIGNTIYF. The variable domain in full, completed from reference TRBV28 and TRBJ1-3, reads DVKVTQSSRYLVKRTGEKVFLECVQDMDHENMFWYRQDPGLGLRLIYFSYDVKMKEKGDIPEGYSVSREKKERFSLILESASTNQTSMYLCASSLGRIGNTIYFGEGSWLTVV.

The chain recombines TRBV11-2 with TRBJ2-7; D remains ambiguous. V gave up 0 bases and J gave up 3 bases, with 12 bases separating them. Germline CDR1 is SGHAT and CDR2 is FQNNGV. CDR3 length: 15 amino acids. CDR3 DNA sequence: TGTGCCAGCAGCTTAGAAGTGGGCAGGCACTACGAGCAGTACTTC. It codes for CASSLEVGRHYEQYF.

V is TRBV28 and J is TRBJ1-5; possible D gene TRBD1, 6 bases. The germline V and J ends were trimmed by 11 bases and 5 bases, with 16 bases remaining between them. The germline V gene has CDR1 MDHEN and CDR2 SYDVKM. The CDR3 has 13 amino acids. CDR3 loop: CAGGYGGHQPQHF. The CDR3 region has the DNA TGTGCCGGGGGATACGGGGGGCATCAGCCCCAGCATTTT.

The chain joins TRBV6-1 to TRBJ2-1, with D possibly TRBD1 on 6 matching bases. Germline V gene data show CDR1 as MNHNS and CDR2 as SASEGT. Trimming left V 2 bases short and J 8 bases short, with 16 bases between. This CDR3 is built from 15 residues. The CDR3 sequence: CASSEQGQSIDEQFF. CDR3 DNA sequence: TGTGCCAGCAGTGAACAGGGGCAATCAATCGATGAGCAGTTCTTC.

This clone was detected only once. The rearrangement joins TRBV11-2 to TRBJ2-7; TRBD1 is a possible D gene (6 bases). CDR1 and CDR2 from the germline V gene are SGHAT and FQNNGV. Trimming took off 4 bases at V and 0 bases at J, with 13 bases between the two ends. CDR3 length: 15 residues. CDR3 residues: CASSSQQGNSYEQYF. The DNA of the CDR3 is TGTGCCAGCAGCTCCCAACAGGGAAACTCCTACGAGCAGTACTTC.

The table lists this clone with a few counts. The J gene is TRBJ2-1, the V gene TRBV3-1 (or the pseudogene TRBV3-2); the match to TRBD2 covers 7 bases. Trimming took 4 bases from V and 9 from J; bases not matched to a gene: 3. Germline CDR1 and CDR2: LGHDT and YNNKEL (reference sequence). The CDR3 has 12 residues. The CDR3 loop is CASSLERGEQFF. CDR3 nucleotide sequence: TGTGCCAGCAGCCTCGAGCGGGGTGAGCAGTTCTTC.

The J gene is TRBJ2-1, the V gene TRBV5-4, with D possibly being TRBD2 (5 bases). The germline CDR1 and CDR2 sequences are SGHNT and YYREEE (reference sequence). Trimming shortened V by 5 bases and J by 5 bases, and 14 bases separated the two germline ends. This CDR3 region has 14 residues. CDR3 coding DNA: TGTGCCAGCAGGGCTAGCCCGCCCGACAATGAGCAGTTCTTC. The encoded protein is CASRASPPDNEQFF.

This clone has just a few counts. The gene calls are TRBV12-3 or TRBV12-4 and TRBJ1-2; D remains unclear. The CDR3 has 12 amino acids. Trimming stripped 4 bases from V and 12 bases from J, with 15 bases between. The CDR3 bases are TGTGCCAGCAGTTCCCCGGGTCTCTCAGACACCTTC. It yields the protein CASSSPGLSDTF.

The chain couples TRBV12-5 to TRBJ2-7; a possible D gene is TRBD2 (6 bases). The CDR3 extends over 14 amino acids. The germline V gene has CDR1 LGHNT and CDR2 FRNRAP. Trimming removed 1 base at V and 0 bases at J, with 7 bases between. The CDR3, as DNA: TGTGCTAGTGGTTTGGGGCGGGACTCCTACGAGCAGTACTTC. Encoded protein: CASGLGRDSYEQYF. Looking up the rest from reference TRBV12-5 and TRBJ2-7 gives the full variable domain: DARVTQTPRHKVTEMGQEVTMRCQPILGHNTVFWYRQTMMQGLELLAYFRNRAPLDDSGMPKDRFSAEMPDATLATLKIQPSEPRDSAVYFCASGLGRDSYEQYFGPGTRLTVT.

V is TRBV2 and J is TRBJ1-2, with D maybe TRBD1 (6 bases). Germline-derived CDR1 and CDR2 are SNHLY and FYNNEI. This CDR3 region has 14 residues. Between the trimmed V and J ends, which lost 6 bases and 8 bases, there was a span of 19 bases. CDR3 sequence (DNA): TGTGCCAGCAGCTACGACAGGTCGGGGATGGGCTACACCTTC. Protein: CASSYDRSGMGYTF.

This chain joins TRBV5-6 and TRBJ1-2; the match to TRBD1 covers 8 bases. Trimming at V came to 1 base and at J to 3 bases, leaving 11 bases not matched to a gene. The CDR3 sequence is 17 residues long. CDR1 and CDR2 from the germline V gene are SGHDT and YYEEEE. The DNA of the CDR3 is TGTGCCAGCAGCTTGATGGGAGAAGGCAGGGGGCACTATGGCTACACCTTC. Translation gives CASSLMGEGRGHYGYTF.

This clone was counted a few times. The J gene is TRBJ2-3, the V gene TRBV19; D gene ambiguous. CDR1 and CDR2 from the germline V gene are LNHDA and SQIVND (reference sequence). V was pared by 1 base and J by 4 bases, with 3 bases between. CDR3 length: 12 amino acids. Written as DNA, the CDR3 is TGTGCCAGTAGTATAGGGCCAGATACGCAGTATTTT. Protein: CASSIGPDTQYF.

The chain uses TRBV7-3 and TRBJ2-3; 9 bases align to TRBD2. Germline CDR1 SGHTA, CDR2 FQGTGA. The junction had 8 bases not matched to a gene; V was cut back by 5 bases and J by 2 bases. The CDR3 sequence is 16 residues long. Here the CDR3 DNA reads TGTGCCAGCAGCCCCTCCCGACTAGCGGCCACAGATACGCAGTATTTT. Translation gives CASSPSRLAATDTQYF.

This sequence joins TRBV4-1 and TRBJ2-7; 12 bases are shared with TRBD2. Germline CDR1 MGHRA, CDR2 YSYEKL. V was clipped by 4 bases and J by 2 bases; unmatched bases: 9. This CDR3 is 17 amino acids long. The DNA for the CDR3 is TGCGCCAGCAGCCCCAGAGGACTAGCGGGAAATACCTACGAGCAGTACTTC. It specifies CASSPRGLAGNTYEQYF.

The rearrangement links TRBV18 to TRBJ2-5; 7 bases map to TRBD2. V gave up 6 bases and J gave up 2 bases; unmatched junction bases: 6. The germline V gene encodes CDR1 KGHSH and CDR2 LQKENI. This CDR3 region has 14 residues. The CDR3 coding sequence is TGTGCCAGCTCTCGCTCCGGGGGGCAAGAGACCCAGTACTTC. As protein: CASSRSGGQETQYF.

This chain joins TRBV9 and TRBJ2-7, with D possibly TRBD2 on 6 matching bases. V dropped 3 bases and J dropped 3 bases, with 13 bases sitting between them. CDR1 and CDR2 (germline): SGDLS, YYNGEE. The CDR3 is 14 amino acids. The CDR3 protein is CASSEMGLNYEQYF. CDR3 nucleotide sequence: TGTGCCAGCAGCGAAATGGGACTGAACTACGAGCAGTACTTC. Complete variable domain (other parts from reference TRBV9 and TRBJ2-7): DSGVTQTPKHLITATGQRVTLRCSPRSGDLSVYWYQQSLDQGLQFLIQYYNGEERAKGNILERFSAQQFPDLHSELNLSSLELGDSALYFCASSEMGLNYEQYFGPGTRLTVT.

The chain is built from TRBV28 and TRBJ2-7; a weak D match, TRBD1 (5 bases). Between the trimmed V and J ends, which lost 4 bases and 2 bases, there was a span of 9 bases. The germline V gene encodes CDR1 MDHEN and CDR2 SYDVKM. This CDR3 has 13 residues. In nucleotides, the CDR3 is TGTGCCAGCAGTTCGACAGTGGCCTACGAGCAGTACTTC. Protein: CASSSTVAYEQYF.

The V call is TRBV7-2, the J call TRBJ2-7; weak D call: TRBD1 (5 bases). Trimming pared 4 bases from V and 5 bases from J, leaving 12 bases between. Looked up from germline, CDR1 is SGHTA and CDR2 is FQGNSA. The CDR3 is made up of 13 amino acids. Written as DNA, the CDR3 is TGTGCCAGCAGCTCCAGGGCAAATAACGAGCAGTACTTC. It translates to CASSSRANNEQYF.

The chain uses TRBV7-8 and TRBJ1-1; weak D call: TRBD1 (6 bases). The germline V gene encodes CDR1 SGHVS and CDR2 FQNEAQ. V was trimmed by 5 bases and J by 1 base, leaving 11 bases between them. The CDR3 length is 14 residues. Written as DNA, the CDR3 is TGTGCCAGCAGCCGGGGCAGGGGGAACACTGAAGCTTTCTTT. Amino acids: CASSRGRGNTEAFF.